Listed here is a single T cell receptor (beta chain). The data originate from a study of patients and donors after allogeneic stem cell transplantation. The CDR3 extends over 14 amino acids. The V gene's germline CDR1 is SGHDT and CDR2 YYEEEE. Trimming shortened V by 1 base and J by 4 bases, and 11 bases separated the two germline ends. TCRdb fed the RT-PCR reads into MiXCR, producing one record per CDR3 protein. The sample lists 150,000 to 250,000 distinct CDR3 sequences; roughly two fifths were seen once. The genes are TRBV5-6 and TRBJ1-1; tentatively, D is TRBD1 (6 bases). The sample taken for sequencing was blood, either unsorted or a sorted T cell fraction (not recorded which). This receptor was identified in a human donor who was either an allogeneic HSCT recipient or a stem cell or donor lymphocyte infusion donor (not recorded which). It is not recorded whose cells these are; they may come from a transplant donor. The CDR3 loop is CASSLLDSVTEAFF. The CDR3 DNA reads TGTGCCAGCAGCTTGTTGGACAGCGTCACTGAAGCTTTCTTT. Together with reference TRBV5-6 and TRBJ1-1, the CDR3 gives the full variable domain: DAGVTQSPTHLIKTRGQQVTLRCSPKSGHDTVSWYQQALGQGPQFIFQYYEEEERQRGNFPDRFSGHQFPNYSSELNVNALLLGDSALYLCASSLLDSVTEAFFGQGTRLTVV.